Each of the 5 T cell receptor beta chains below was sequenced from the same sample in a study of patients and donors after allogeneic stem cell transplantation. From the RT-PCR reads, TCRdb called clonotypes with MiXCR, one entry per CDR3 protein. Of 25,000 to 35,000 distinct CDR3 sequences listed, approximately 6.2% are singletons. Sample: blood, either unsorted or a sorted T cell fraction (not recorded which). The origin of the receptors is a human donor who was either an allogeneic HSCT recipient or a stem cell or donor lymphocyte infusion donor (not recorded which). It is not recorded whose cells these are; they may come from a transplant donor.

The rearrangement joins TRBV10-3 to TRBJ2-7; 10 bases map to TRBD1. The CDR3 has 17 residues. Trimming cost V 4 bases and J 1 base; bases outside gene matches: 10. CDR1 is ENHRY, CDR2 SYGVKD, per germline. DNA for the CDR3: TGTGCCATCAGTGCCGACAGGGGGCAGGAGCGGTCCTACGAGCAGTACTTC. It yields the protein CAISADRGQERSYEQYF.

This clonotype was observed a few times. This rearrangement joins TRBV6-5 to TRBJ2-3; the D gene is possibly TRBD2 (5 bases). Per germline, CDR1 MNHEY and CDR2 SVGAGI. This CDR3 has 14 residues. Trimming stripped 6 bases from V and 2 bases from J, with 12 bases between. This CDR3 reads CASREEHYTDTQYF. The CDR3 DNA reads TGTGCCAGCAGGGAGGAACACTACACAGATACGCAGTATTTT.

This CDR3 is CASMVQRGETQYF. DNA for the CDR3: TGTGCCAGCATGGTACAGAGAGGAGAGACCCAGTACTTC. The rearrangement links TRBV7-9 to TRBJ2-5; D unresolved. The V end was cut by 7 bases, the J end by 4 bases, with 13 bases between. Germline CDR1 is SEHNR and CDR2 is FQNEAQ (reference sequence). The CDR3 consists of 13 residues.

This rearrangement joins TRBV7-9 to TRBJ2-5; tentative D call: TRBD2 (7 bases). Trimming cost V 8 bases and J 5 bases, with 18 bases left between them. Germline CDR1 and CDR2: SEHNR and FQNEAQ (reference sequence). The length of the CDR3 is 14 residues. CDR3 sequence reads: CASRGAGVIETQYF. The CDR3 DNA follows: TGTGCCAGCCGGGGGGCGGGAGTTATCGAGACCCAGTACTTC.

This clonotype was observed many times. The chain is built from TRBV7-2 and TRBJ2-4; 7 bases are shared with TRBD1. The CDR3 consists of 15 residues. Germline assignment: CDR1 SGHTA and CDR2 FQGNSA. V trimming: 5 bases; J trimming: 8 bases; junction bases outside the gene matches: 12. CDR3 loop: CASSDRTGFTDIQYF. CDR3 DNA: TGTGCCAGCAGCGACCGGACAGGCTTTACGGACATTCAGTACTTC.